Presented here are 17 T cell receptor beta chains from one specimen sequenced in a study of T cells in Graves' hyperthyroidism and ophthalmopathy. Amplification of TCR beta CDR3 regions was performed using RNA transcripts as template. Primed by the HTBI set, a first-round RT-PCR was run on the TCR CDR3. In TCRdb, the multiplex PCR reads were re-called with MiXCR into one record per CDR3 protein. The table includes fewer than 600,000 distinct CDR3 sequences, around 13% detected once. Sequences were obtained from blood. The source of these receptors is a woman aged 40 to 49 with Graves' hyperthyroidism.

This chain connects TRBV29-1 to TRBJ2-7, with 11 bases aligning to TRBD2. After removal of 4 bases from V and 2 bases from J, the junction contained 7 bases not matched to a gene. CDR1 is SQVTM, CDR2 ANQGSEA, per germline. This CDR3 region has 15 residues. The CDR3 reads CSVVSSGRPTYEQYF. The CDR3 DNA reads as TGCAGCGTTGTGTCTAGCGGGAGGCCAACCTACGAGCAGTACTTC.

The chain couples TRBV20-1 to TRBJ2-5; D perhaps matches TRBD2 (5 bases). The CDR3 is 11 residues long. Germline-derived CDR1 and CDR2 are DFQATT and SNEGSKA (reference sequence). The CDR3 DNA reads TGCAGCACTAGAGCGGTAGAGACCCAGTACTTC. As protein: CSTRAVETQYF.

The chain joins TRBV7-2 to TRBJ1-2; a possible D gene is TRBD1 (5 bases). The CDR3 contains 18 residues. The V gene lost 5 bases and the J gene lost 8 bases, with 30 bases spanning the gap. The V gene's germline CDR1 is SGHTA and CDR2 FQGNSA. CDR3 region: CASSGSASGGTSRTGYTF. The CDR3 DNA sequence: TGTGCCAGCAGCGGATCGGCCTCCGGCGGGACTTCGAGGACGGGCTACACCTTC.

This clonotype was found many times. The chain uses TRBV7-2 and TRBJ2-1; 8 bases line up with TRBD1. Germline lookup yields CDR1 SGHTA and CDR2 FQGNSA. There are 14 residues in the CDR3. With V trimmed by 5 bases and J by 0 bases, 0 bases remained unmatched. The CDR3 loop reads CASSGQGSYNEQFF. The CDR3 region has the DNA TGTGCCAGCAGCGGACAGGGCTCCTACAATGAGCAGTTCTTC.

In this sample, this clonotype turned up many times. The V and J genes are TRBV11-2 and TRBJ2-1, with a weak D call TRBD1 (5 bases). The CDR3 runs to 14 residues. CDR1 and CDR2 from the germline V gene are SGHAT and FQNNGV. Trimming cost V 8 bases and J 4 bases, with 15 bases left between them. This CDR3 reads CASGRPGLYNEQFF. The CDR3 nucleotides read TGTGCCAGCGGCCGACCAGGGCTTTACAATGAGCAGTTCTTC. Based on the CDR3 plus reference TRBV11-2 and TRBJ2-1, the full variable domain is EAGVAQSPRYKIIEKRQSVAFWCNPISGHATLYWYQQILGQGPKLLIQFQNNGVVDDSQLPKDRFSAERLKGVDSTLKIQPAKLEDSAVYLCASGRPGLYNEQFFGPGTRLTVL.

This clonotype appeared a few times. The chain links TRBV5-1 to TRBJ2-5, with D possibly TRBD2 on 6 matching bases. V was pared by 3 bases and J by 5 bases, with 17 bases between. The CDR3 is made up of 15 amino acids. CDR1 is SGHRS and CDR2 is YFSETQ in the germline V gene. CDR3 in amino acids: CASSSTGGFGETQYF. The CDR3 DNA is TGCGCCAGCAGCTCCACTGGGGGGTTCGGGGAGACCCAGTACTTC.

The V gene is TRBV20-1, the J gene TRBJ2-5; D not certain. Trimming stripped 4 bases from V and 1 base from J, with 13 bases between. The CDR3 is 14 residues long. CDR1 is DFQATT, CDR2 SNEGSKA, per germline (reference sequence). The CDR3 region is CSAIGRPFQETQYF. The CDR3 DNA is TGCAGTGCTATCGGGCGCCCTTTCCAAGAGACCCAGTACTTC.

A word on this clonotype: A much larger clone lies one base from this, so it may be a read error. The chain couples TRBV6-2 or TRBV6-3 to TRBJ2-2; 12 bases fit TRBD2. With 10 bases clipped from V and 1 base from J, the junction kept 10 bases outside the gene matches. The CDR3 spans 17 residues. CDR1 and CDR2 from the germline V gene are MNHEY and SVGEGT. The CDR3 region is CANTKLAGGQNTGELFF. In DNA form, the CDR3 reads TGTGCCAACACCAAACTAGCGGGAGGTCAGAACACCGGGGAGCTGTTTTTT.

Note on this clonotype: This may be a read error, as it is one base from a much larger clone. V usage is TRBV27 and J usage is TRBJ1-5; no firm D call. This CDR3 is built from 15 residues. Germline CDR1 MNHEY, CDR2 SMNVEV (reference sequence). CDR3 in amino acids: CASSLAAHSNQSQHF. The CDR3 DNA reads TGTGCCAGCAGTTTGGCAGCTCATAGCAATCAGTCCCAGCATTTT.

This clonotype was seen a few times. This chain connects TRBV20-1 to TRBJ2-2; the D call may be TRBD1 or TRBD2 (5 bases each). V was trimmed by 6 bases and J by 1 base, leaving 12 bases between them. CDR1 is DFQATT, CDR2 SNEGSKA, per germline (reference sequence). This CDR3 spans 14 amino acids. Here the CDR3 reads CSAQDGKNTGELFF. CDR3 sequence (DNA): TGCAGTGCACAGGACGGGAAGAACACCGGGGAGCTGTTTTTT.

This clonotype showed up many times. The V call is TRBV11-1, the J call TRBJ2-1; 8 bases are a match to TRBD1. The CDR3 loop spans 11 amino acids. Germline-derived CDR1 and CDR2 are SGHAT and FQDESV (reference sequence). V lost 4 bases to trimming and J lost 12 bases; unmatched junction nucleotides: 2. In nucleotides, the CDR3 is TGTGCCAGCAGCTCCGGGACAGGGCAGTTCTTC. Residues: CASSSGTGQFF.

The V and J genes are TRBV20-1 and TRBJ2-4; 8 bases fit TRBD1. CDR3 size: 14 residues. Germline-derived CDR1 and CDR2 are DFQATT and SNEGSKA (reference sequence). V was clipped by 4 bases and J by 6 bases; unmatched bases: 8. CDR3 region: CSATPTGAGNIQYF. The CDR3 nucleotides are TGCAGTGCTACCCCGACAGGGGCAGGAAACATTCAGTACTTC.

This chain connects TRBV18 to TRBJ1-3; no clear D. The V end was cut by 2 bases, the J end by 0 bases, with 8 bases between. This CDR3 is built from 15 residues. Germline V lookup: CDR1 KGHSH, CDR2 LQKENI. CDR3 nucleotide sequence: TGTGCCAGCTCACCAAGGGCAATCTCTGGAAACACCATATATTTT. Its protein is CASSPRAISGNTIYF.

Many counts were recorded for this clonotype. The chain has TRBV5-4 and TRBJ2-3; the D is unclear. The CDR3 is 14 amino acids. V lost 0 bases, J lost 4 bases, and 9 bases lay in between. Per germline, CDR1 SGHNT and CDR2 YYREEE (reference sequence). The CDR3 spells CASSLAERADTQYF. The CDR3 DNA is TGTGCCAGCAGCTTGGCCGAAAGAGCAGATACGCAGTATTTT.

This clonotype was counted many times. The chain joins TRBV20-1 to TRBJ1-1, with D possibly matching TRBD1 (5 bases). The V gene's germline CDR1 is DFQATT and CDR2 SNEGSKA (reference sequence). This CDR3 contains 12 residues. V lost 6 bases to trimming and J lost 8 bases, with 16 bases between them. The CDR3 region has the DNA TGCAGTGCCCCTAATCACAGGAGCGAAGCTTTCTTT. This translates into CSAPNHRSEAFF.

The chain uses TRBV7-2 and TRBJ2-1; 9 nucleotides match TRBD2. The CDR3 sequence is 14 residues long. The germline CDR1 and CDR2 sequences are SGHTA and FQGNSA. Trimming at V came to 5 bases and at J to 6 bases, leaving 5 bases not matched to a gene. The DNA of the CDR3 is TGTGCCAGCAGCATTTTTAGCGGGAGCAATGAGCAGTTCTTC. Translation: CASSIFSGSNEQFF.

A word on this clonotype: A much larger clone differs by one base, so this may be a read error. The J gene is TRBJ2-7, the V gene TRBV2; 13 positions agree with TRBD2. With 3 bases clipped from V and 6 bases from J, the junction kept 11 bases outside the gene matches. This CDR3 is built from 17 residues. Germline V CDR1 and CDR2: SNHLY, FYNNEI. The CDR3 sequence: CASSDGLAGAFPCEQYF. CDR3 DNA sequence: TGTGCCAGCAGTGACGGACTAGCGGGAGCCTTTCCCTGCGAGCAGTACTTC.